This is a list of T cell receptor beta chains from one sample in a study of T cells of healthy individuals. TCRdb processed the 5' RACE reads anew with MiXCR; each CDR3 protein has one entry. The sample yields approximately 52,000 distinct CDR3 sequences, about 15% seen once. These receptors were taken from a human donor in good health. Both conserved end residues are part of each CDR3. The D gene is left open where the match is weak. The listing skips clone size in some rows; elsewhere it reads once, few, many or a size class.

d_gene | j_gene | abundance | v_gene | CDR3aa | CDR3nt
. | TRBJ2-5 | few | TRBV7-9 | CASSPAETQYF | TGTGCCAGCAGCCCTGCCGAGACCCAGTACTTC
. | TRBJ1-2 | . | TRBV6-2/TRBV6-3 | CASSHGRSYTF | TGTGCCAGCAGTCACGGCAGGAGCTACACCTTC
TRBD1 | TRBJ2-7 | . | TRBV10-1 | CASSESGQGSYEQYF | TGCGCCAGCAGTGAGTCCGGACAGGGGTCCTACGAGCAGTACTTC
TRBD1 | TRBJ1-3 | . | TRBV7-2 | CASSLEQGLGNTIYF | TGTGCCAGCAGCTTGGAACAGGGGCTTGGAAACACCATATATTTT
. | TRBJ1-1 | . | TRBV7-2 | CASSHGDTEAFF | TGTGCCAGCAGCCACGGGGACACTGAAGCTTTCTTT
. | TRBJ1-5 | . | TRBV24-1 | CATSQGGQPQHF | TGTGCCACCAGCCAGGGTGGTCAGCCCCAGCATTTT
. | TRBJ2-3 | . | TRBV29-1 | CSVARAASTDTQYF | TGCAGCGTTGCGAGGGCAGCTAGCACAGATACGCAGTATTTT
. | TRBJ1-2 | many | TRBV20-1 | CSAPQGVQDGYTF | TGCAGTGCTCCCCAAGGGGTTCAGGATGGCTACACCTTC
TRBD1 | TRBJ1-2 | . | TRBV27 | CASSPNRGQDGYTF | TGTGCCAGCAGTCCTAACAGGGGGCAAGATGGCTACACCTTC
. | TRBJ1-4 | few | TRBV6-6 | CASSFGQSGFEKLFF | TGTGCCAGCAGTTTTGGACAGTCGGGCTTTGAAAAACTGTTTTTT
. | TRBJ2-3 | many | TRBV9 | CASSVGASGDTQYF | TGTGCCAGCAGCGTAGGGGCTAGTGGCGATACGCAGTATTTT
TRBD2 | TRBJ2-1 | . | TRBV6-5 | CASNRGGSHEQFF | TGTGCCAGCAACCGGGGGGGTTCCCATGAGCAGTTCTTC
. | TRBJ2-5 | . | TRBV5-6 | CASGQGPQETQYF | TGTGCCAGCGGTCAGGGACCGCAAGAGACCCAGTACTTC
. | TRBJ1-4 | many | TRBV7-2 | CASSFSANGEKLFF | TGTGCCAGCAGCTTTTCGGCCAACGGGGAAAAACTGTTTTTT
. | TRBJ2-2 | few | TRBV11-2 | CASSRGGGQNTGELFF | TGTGCCAGCAGCCGAGGGGGGGGCCAAAACACCGGGGAGCTGTTTTTT
TRBD2 | TRBJ2-7 | few | TRBV20-1 | CSARLTGGLHEQYF | TGCAGTGCTAGATTAACGGGAGGGCTCCACGAGCAGTACTTC
TRBD1 | TRBJ1-5 | many | TRBV15 | CATSRSEGAGPQHF | TGTGCCACCAGCAGATCGGAGGGGGCTGGGCCCCAGCATTTT